Following are 10 T cell receptor beta chains from one sample sequenced in a study of long-term antiretroviral therapy in people with HIV. The immunoSEQ assay was v3.0, run at survey level. Data came from immunoSEQ multiplex PCR; TCRdb stores just in-frame clones and leaves some out. The sample carries some 26,000 clones, 75% to 90% recorded once. Sequenced here: unsorted PBMCs, sampled 2.9 years after starting antiretroviral therapy. The receptors come from a man over 45 with HIV.

This chain joins TRBV7-3 and TRBJ2-2, with D possibly TRBD1 on 6 matching bases. The germline CDR1 and CDR2 sequences are SGHTA and FQGTGA. The CDR3 has 14 amino acids. The ends were cut back, 8 bases at V and 6 bases at J, with 16 bases in the middle. Here the CDR3 DNA reads TGTGCCAGCCATCAGGGGTATGGTTCCGGGGAGCTGTTTTTT. It specifies CASHQGYGSGELFF.

The chain links TRBV6-6 to TRBJ2-3, with D perhaps TRBD1 or TRBD2 (5 bases each). Trimming took 11 bases from V and 0 from J, leaving 15 bases between them. The CDR3 loop spans 14 amino acids. Germline V gives CDR1 MNHNY, CDR2 SVGAGI (reference sequence). The CDR3 is CALKRGPSTDTQYF. The CDR3 region has the DNA TGTGCCCTTAAACGGGGCCCTAGCACAGATACGCAGTATTTT.

The genes are TRBV4-1 and TRBJ1-3; 9 bases map to TRBD1. Trimming at V came to 1 base and at J to 0 bases, leaving 4 bases not matched to a gene. The CDR3 is 17 amino acids. Germline CDR1 reads MGHRA; CDR2 reads YSYEKL. The CDR3 loop is CASSQGVQGASGNTIYF. DNA for the CDR3: TGCGCCAGCAGCCAAGGGGTACAGGGGGCCTCTGGAAACACCATATATTTT.

The rearrangement joins TRBV7-2 to TRBJ2-5, with 11 bases lining up with TRBD2. The CDR3 loop spans 18 amino acids. V shed 5 bases, J shed 0 bases, and the junction held 11 bases outside the gene matches. Germline values: CDR1 SGHTA, CDR2 FQGNSA. The CDR3 protein is CASSPATSGGPYQETQYF. DNA for the CDR3: TGTGCCAGCAGCCCCGCCACTAGCGGGGGACCGTACCAAGAGACCCAGTACTTC.

The J gene is TRBJ1-5, the V gene TRBV19; D is uncertain. The germline CDR1 and CDR2 sequences are LNHDA and SQIVND (reference sequence). The CDR3 length is 15 residues. V dropped 6 bases and J dropped 7 bases, with 19 bases sitting between them. The CDR3 reads CASREDPPERQPQHF. As DNA, the CDR3 is TGTGCCAGTAGGGAGGACCCCCCGGAGAGACAGCCCCAGCATTTT.

V usage is TRBV18 and J usage is TRBJ2-2; 7 nucleotides line up with TRBD2. The CDR3 totals 16 residues. Germline lookup yields CDR1 KGHSH and CDR2 LQKENI. V gave up 2 bases and J gave up 3 bases; unmatched junction bases: 6. The CDR3 DNA is TGTGCCAGCTCACCAAATGTGGCGGGGGACACCGGGGAGCTGTTTTTT. This translates into CASSPNVAGDTGELFF.

In its sample, this clone was seen once. The rearrangement links TRBV19 to TRBJ1-6; possible D gene TRBD1, 5 bases. The V gene lost 6 bases and the J gene lost 10 bases, with 16 bases spanning the gap. Germline V gene lookup returns CDR1 LNHDA and CDR2 SQIVND (reference sequence). This CDR3 has 14 amino acids. The CDR3 sequence: CASSPGGRGSPLHF. The CDR3 DNA sequence: TGTGCCAGTAGCCCCGGGGGGAGAGGCTCACCCCTCCACTTT.

The chain has TRBV7-9 and TRBJ1-4; a weak D match, TRBD1 (6 bases). CDR3 length: 15 amino acids. Germline CDR1 and CDR2: SEHNR and FQNEAQ (reference sequence). Trimming stripped 2 bases from V and 7 bases from J, with 14 bases between. In nucleotides, the CDR3 is TGTGCCAGCAGCTTATCGACTGGGGGGGCTGAAAAACTGTTTTTT. This sequence encodes CASSLSTGGAEKLFF.

The chain uses TRBV14 and TRBJ2-3; 7 bases align to TRBD1. V shed 0 bases, J shed 2 bases, and the junction held 11 bases outside the gene matches. Germline lookup yields CDR1 SGHDN and CDR2 FVKESK. The CDR3 runs to 18 residues. CDR3 in amino acids: CASSQDEAYRGDTDTQYF. The CDR3 region has the DNA TGTGCCAGCAGCCAAGATGAGGCGTACAGGGGTGACACAGATACGCAGTATTTT.

V is TRBV28 and J is TRBJ1-5; 11 nucleotides match TRBD1. CDR3 length equals 15 residues. J was trimmed by 5 bases and V by 6 bases; bases with no gene match: 6. Germline V gene lookup returns CDR1 MDHEN and CDR2 SYDVKM. CDR3 coding DNA: TGTGCCAGCAGGGACAGGGGGCCAGTTTATCAGCCCCAGCATTTT. This gives the protein CASRDRGPVYQPQHF.